The TCR beta chain under discussion was sequenced for a study of identical twins. Study-level findings and limits: Analyses of zero insertions could, in part, be confounded by invariant MAIT and iNKT cells. Cross-sectional statistics underpinned the conclusions; the same donors were not followed. Twins shared beta out-of-frame sequences in excess, but this excess was weaker.

Remarks on this clonotype: Its specificity is unknown.

Each CDR3 protein gets one entry after TCRdb re-called the 5' RACE reads with MiXCR. The sample has 500,000 to 550,000 distinct CDR3 sequences; around 24% are singletons. CDR1 LNHNV and CDR2 YYDKDF come from the germline V gene (reference sequence). CDR3 length: 17 amino acids. Trimming took off 0 bases at V and 6 bases at J, with 21 bases between the two ends. Only healthy Caucasians were enrolled as donors. This sample was shared with a second study, whose subject was yellow fever vaccine responses in identical twins.

The V call is TRBV15, the J call TRBJ2-7, with D perhaps TRBD2 (6 bases). The sample taken for sequencing was CD4+ T cells sorted from blood. The TCR was taken from a woman between 18 and 29 years old in good health. The chain's CDR3 is CATSRDPWGDLILEQYF. The DNA of the CDR3 is TGTGCCACCAGCAGAGATCCGTGGGGGGACCTAATTCTCGAGCAGTACTTC.